This TCR beta chain is from a study of T cells in Graves' hyperthyroidism and ophthalmopathy. The CDR3 is 13 residues long. V trimming: 5 bases; J trimming: 7 bases; junction bases outside the gene matches: 5. Findings of the study overall: For ophthalmopathy, model prediction preceded onset by a median roughly 6.3 months.

The table lists this clonotype with many counts. Its specificity is unknown. Template material for amplifying TCR beta CDR3 regions consisted of RNA transcripts. The TCR CDR3 first-round RT-PCR relied on the HTBI primer set. TCRdb independently ran MiXCR on the multiplex PCR reads; one entry per CDR3 protein. Altogether some 570,000 distinct CDR3 sequences are present, approximately 17% being singletons, with the ten largest covering around 17%. It was around 10 ml of fresh peripheral blood that supplied the PBMCs. The receptor comes from a woman aged 18-30 years with Graves' ophthalmopathy. The sample consisted of blood. The chain joins TRBV12-3 or TRBV12-4 to TRBJ1-5, with 7 bases identical to TRBD1. This CDR3 is CASSTDRVQPQHF. The CDR3, as DNA: TGTGCCAGCAGTACCGACAGGGTGCAGCCCCAGCATTTT.